This TCR beta chain appears in the sequencing data of a study of cytomegalovirus exposure and HLA in healthy donors. Both 60 Vbeta primers and 13 Jbeta primers went into the PCR. Clones were read by immunoSEQ multiplex PCR, and TCRdb kept only the in-frame ones, dropping some. Its table lists tens of thousands of clones. V lost 2 bases, J lost 3 bases, and 22 bases stayed unmatched. Germline V CDR1 and CDR2: GTSNPN, SVGIG (reference sequence). The CDR3 spans 20 residues. The chain combines TRBV30 with TRBJ1-1; 9 bases agree with TRBD1. The receptor was isolated from a woman aged 18-35 years in good health and CMV-seronegative. The sample was PBMCs. CDR3: CAWSPLRGTGCFPGDTEAFF. In DNA, the CDR3 is TGTGCCTGGAGTCCCCTACGCGGGACAGGGTGTTTCCCGGGGGACACTGAAGCTTTCTTT.